The clone carrying this T cell receptor beta chain showed up just a few times. Using its own MiXCR run on the 5' RACE reads, TCRdb lists one record per CDR3 protein. The sample shows 350,000 to 500,000 distinct CDR3 sequences, under 25% of them seen only once. V lost 5 bases, J lost 2 bases, and 16 bases stayed unmatched. Germline loops: CDR1 SQVTM, CDR2 ANQGSEA. This CDR3 has 18 residues. This sample was taken from a study of T-cell memory formation after mild COVID-19. The V call is TRBV29-1, the J call TRBJ2-7, with 12 positions matching TRBD1. The receptor was derived from an adult woman who had mild COVID-19 (a few samples of this study predate the infection). Cell type and time point are not known. The sample consisted of PBMCs or a T cell subset sorted from them (not recorded which). CDR3 DNA sequence: TGCAGCGTTCTAAACGCCGGGACAGGGGGCTTTGTCCCCTACGAGCAGTACTTC. Amino acids: CSVLNAGTGGFVPYEQYF.